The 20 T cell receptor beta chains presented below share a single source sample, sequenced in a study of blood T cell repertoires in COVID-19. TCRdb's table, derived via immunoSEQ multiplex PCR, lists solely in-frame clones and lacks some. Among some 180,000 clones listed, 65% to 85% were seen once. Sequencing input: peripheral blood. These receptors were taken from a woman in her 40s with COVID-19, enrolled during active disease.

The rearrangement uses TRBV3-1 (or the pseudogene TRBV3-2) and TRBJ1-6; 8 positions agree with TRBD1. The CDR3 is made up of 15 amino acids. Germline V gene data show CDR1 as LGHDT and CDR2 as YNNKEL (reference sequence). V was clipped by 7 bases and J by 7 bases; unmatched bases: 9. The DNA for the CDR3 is TGTGCCAGCACCTCCTCAGGACAGGGAAATTCACCCCTCCACTTT. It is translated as CASTSSGQGNSPLHF.

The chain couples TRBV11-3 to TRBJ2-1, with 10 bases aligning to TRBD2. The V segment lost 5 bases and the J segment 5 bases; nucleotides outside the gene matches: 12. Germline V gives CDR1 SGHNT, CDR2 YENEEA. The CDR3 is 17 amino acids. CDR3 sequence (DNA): TGTGCCAGCAGCGCCCGAGCTGGAGCGGGGGGGGACAATGAGCAGTTCTTC. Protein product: CASSARAGAGGDNEQFF.

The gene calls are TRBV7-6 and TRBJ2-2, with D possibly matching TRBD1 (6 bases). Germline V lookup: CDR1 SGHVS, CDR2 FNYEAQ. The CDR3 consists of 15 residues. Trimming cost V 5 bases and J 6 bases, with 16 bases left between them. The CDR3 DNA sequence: TGTGCCAGCAGCCCAGTACCAACAGGGCCCGGGGAGCTGTTTTTT. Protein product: CASSPVPTGPGELFF.

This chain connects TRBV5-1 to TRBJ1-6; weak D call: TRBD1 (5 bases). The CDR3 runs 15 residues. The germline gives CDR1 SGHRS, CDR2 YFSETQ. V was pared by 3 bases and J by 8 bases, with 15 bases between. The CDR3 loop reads CASSSQGSGYSPLHF. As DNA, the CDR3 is TGCGCCAGCAGCTCCCAGGGCAGCGGGTATTCACCCCTCCACTTT. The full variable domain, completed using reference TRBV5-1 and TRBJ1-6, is KAGVTQTPRYLIKTRGQQVTLSCSPISGHRSVSWYQQTPGQGLQFLFEYFSETQRNKGNFPGRFSGRQFSNSRSEMNVSTLELGDSALYLCASSSQGSGYSPLHFGNGTRLTVT.

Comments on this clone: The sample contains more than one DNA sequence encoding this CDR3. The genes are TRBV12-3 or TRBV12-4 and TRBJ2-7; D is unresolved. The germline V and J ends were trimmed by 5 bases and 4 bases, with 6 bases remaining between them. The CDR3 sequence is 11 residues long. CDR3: CASSRGYEQYF. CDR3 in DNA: TGTGCCAGCAGTCGAGGTTACGAGCAGTACTTC.

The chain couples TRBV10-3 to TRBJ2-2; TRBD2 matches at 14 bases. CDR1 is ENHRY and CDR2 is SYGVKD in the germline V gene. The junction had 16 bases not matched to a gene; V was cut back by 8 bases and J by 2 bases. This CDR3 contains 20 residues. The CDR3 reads CAIGTSGGSISQKNTGELFF. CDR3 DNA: TGTGCCATCGGGACTAGCGGGGGATCCATCTCACAAAAAAACACCGGGGAGCTGTTTTTT.

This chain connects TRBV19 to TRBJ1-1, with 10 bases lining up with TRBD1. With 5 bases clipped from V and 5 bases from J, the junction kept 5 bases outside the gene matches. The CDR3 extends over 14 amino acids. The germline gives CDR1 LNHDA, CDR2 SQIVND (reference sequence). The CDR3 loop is CASSFGQGGTEAFF. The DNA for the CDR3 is TGTGCCAGTAGTTTTGGACAGGGGGGGACTGAAGCTTTCTTT.

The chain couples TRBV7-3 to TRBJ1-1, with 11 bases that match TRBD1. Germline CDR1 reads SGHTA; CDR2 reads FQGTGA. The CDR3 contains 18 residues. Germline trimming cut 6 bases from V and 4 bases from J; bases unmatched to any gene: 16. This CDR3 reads CASSPRRGTGGNSTEAFF. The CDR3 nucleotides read TGTGCCAGCAGTCCACGTCGAGGGACAGGGGGGAACTCCACTGAAGCTTTCTTT.

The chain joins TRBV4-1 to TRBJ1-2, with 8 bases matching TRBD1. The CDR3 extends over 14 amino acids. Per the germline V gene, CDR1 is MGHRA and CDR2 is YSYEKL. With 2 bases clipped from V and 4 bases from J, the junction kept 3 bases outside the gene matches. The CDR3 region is CASSQQGTGYGYTF. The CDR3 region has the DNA TGCGCCAGCAGCCAACAGGGGACAGGCTATGGCTACACCTTC.

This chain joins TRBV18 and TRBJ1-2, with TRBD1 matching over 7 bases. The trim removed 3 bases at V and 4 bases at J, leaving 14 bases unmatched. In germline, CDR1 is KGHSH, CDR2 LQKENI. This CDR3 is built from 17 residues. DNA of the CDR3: TGTGCCAGCTCACCGGGTCATCGAAAGGGGGCGGGCTATGGCTACACCTTC. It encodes CASSPGHRKGAGYGYTF.

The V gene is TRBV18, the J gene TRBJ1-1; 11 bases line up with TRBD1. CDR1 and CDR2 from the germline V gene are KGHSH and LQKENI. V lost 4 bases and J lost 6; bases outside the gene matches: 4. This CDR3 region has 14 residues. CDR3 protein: CASSRDRGSAEAFF. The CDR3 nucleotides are TGTGCCAGCTCACGGGACAGGGGGAGTGCTGAAGCTTTCTTT.

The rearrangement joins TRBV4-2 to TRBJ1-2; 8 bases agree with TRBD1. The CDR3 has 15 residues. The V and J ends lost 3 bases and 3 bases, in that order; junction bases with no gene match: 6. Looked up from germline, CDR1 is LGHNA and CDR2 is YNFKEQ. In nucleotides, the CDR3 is TGTGCCAGCAGCCATACGGACAGGGAGGACTATGGCTACACCTTC. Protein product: CASSHTDREDYGYTF.

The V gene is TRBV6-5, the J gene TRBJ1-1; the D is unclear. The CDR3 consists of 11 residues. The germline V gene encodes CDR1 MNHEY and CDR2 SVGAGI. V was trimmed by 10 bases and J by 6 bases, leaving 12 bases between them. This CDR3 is CATHSHPEAFF. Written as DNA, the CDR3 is TGTGCCACCCACTCGCACCCTGAAGCTTTCTTT.

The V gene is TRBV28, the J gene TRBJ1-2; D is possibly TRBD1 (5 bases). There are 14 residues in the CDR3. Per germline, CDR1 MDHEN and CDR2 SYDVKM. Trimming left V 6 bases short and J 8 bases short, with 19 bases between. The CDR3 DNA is TGTGCCAGCAGCTCCGCAGGGAATGGGCAGGGCTACACCTTC. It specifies CASSSAGNGQGYTF.

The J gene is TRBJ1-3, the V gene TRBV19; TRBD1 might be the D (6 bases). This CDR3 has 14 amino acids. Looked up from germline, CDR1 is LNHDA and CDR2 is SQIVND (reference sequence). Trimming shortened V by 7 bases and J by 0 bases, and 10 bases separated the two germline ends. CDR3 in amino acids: CASILRGSGNTIYF. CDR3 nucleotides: TGTGCCAGTATCCTCAGGGGCTCTGGAAACACCATATATTTT.

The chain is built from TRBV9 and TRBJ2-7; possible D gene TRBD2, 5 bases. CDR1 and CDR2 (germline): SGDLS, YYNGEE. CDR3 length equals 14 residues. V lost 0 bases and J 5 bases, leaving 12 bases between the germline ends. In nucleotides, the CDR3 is TGTGCCAGCAGCGTAGGTACTAGGTCGGACGAGCAGTACTTC. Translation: CASSVGTRSDEQYF.

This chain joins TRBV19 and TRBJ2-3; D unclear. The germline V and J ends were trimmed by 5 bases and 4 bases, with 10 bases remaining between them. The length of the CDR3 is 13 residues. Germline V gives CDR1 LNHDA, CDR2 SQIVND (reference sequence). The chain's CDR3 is CASSFTTSDTQYF. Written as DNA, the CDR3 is TGTGCCAGTAGTTTTACGACTTCAGATACGCAGTATTTT. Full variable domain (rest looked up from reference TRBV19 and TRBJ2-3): DGGITQSPKYLFRKEGQNVTLSCEQNLNHDAMYWYRQDPGQGLRLIYYSQIVNDFQKGDIAEGYSVSREKKESFPLTVTSAQKNPTAFYLCASSFTTSDTQYFGPGTRLTVL.

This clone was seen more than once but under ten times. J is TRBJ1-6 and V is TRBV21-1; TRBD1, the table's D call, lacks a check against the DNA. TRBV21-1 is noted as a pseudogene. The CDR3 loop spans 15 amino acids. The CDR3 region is CASSKEGNRVSPLHF. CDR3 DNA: TGTGCCAGCAGCAAAGAGGGGAACAGGGTTTCACCCCTCCACTTT.

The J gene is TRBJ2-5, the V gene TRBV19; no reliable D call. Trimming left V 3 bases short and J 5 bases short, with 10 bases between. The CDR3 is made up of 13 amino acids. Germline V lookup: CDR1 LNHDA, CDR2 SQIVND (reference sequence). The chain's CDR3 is CASSIYFRETQYF. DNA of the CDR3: TGTGCCAGTAGTATTTATTTTCGGGAGACCCAGTACTTC.

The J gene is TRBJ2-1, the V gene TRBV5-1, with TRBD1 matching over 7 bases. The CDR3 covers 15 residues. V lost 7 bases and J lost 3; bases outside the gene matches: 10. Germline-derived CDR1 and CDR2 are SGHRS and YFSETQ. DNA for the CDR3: TGCGCCAGCCGCGCCGCCGGGACAGACTACAATGAGCAGTTCTTC. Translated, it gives CASRAAGTDYNEQFF.